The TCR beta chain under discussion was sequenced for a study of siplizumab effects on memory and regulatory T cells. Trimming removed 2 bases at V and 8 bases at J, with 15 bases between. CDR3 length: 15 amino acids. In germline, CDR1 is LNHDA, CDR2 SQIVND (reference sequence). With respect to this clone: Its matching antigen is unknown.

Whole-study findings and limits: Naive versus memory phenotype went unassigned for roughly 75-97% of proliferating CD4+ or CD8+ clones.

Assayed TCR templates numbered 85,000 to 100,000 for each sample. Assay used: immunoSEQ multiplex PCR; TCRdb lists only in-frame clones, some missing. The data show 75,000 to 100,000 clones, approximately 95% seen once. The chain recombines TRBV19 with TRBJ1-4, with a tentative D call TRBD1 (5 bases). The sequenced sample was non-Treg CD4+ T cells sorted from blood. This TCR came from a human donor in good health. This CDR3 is CASSIRSRAPEKLFF. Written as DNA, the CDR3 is TGTGCCAGTAGTATACGGTCCAGGGCCCCAGAAAAACTGTTTTTT.